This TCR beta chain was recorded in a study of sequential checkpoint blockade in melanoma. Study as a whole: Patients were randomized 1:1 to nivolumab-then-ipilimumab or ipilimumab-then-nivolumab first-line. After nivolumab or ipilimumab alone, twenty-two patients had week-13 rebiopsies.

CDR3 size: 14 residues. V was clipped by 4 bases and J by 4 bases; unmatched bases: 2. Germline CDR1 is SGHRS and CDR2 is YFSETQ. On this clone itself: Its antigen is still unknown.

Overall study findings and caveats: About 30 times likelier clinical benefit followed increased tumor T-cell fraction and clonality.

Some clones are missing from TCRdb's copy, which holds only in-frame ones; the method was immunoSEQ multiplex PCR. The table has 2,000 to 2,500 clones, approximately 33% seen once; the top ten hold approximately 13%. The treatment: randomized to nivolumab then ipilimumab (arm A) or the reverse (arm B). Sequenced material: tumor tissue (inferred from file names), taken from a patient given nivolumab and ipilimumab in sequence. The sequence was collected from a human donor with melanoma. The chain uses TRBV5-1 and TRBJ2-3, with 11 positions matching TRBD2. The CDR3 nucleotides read TGCGCCAGCAGCACGGGACTAGCGGCAGATACGCAGTATTTT. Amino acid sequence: CASSTGLAADTQYF.